The clone carrying this TCR beta chain was seen a handful of times. The data were taken from a study of regulatory T cells in long-lasting Graves disease. Arm-PCR of CDR3 regions and iRepertoire HTBI primers were the basis on which TCR beta libraries were built. TCRdb used MiXCR to reprocess the multiplex PCR reads, holding one entry per CDR3 protein. The sample shows 530,000 or so distinct CDR3 sequences, approximately 13% of them seen only once. Documented time point: newly diagnosed GD, antithyroid drugs for less than 3 months. With RNA extracted from PBMCs as input, the TCR library was made. The CDR3 is made up of 15 amino acids. Trimming took 0 bases from V and 4 from J, leaving 12 bases between them. From germline, CDR1 is KGHSH and CDR2 LQKENI. A further study also used this sample, focusing on T cells in Graves' hyperthyroidism and ophthalmopathy.

The sequences come from peripheral blood mononuclear cells (PBMCs), collected at new diagnosis, from a patient treated with antithyroid drugs. The receptor's source is a man under 40 with Graves disease. The chain joins TRBV18 to TRBJ1-2, with D uncertain. CDR3 sequence: CASSPPDRQFYGYTF. CDR3 bases: TGTGCCAGCTCACCACCGGATAGGCAGTTCTATGGCTACACCTTC.